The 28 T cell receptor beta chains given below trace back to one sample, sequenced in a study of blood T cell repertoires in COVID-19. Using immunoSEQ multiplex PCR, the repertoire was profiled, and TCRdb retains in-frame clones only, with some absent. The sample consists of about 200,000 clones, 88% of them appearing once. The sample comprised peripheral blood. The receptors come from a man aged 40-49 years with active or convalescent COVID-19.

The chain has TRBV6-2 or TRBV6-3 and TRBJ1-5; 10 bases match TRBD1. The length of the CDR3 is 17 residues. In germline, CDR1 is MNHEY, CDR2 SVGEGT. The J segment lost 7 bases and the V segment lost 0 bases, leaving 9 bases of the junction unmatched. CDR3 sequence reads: CASSYSKGQGFEQPQHF. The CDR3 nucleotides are TGTGCCAGCAGTTACTCGAAGGGACAGGGGTTTGAACAGCCCCAGCATTTT.

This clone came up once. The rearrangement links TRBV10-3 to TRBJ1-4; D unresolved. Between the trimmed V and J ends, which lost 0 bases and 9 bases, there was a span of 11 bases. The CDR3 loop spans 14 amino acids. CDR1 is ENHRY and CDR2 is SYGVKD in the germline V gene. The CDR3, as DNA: TGTGCCATCAGTGAGTCAAGAGACTCAAAAAAACTGTTTTTT. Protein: CAISESRDSKKLFF.

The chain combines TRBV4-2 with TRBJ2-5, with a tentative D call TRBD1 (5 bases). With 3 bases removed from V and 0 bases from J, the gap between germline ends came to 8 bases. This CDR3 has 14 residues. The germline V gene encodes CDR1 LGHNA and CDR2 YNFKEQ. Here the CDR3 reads CASSQLDNQETQYF. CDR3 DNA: TGTGCCAGCAGCCAGTTGGACAACCAAGAGACCCAGTACTTC.

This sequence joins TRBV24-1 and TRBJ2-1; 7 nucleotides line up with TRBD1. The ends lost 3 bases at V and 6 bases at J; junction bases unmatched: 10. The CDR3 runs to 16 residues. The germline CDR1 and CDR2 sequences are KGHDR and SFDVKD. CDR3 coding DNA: TGTGCCACCAGTGATAGACAGGGTAAAAGTATCAATGAGCAGTTCTTC. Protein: CATSDRQGKSINEQFF.

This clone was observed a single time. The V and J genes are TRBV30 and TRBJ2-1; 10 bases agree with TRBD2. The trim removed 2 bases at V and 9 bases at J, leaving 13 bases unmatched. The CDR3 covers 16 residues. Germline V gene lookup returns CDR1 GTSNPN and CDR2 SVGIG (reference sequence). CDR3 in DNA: TGTGCCTGGAGTTCCAGAAGGACTAGCGGTAGGAGTGAGCAGTTCTTC. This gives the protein CAWSSRRTSGRSEQFF.

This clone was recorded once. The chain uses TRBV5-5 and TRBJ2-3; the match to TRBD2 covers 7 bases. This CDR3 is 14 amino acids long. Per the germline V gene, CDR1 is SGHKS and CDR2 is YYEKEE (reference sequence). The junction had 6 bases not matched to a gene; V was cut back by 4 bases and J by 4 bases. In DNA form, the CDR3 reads TGTGCCAGCAGCGTGGGACGGGGGGCAGATACGCAGTATTTT. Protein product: CASSVGRGADTQYF.

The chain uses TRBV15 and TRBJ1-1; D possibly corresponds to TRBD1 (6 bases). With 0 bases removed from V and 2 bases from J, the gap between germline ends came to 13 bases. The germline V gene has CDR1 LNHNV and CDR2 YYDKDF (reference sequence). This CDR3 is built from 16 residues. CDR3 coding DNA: TGTGCCACCAGCAGAGATCTAGAGACAGGTAACACTGAAGCTTTCTTT. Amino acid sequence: CATSRDLETGNTEAFF.

CDR3 in DNA: TGTGCCAGCAGCTTTGATAGCGGGGGGGCGGGTGAGCAGTTCTTC. Translating it yields CASSFDSGGAGEQFF. The chain links TRBV7-7 to TRBJ2-1, with 11 bases matching TRBD2. Trimming cost V 3 bases and J 9 bases; bases outside gene matches: 7. This CDR3 has 15 amino acids. Germline loops: CDR1 SSHAT, CDR2 FNYEAQ (reference sequence).

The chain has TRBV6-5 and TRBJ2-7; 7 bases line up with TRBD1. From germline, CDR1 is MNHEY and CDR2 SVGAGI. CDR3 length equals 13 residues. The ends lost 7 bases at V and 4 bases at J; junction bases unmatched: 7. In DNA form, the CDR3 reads TGTGCCAGCAAGAGGGGGACAGCATACGAGCAGTACTTC. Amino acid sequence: CASKRGTAYEQYF.

The DNA of the CDR3 is TGTGCCAGCAGTTACTCGCGGAGCTCCTACGAGCAGTACTTC. It is translated as CASSYSRSSYEQYF. The J gene is TRBJ2-7, the V gene TRBV6-5; D is ambiguous. The CDR3 covers 14 residues. CDR1 MNHEY and CDR2 SVGAGI come from the germline V gene. Trimming shortened V by 0 bases and J by 0 bases, and 6 bases separated the two germline ends.

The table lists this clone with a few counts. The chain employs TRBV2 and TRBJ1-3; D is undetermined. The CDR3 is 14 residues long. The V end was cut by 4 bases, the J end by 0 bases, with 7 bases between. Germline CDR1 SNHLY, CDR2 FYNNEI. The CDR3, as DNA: TGTGCCAGCAGTGTACTAAGCTCTGGAAACACCATATATTTT. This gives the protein CASSVLSSGNTIYF. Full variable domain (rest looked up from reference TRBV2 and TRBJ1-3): EPEVTQTPSHQVTQMGQEVILRCVPISNHLYFYWYRQILGQKVEFLVSFYNNEISEKSEIFDDQFSVERPDGSNFTLKIRSTKLEDSAMYFCASSVLSSGNTIYFGEGSWLTVV.

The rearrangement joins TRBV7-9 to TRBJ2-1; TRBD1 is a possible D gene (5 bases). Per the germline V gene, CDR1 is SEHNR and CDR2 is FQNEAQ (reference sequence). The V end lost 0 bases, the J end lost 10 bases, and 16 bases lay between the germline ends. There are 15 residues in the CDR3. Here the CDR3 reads CASSLADRTGPEQFF. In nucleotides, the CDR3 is TGTGCCAGCAGCTTAGCGGATCGAACAGGACCGGAGCAGTTCTTC.

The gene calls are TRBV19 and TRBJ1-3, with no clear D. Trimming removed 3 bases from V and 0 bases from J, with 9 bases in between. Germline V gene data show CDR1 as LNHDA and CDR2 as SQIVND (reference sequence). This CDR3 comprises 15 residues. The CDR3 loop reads CASSILVSSGNTIYF. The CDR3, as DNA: TGTGCCAGTAGTATCCTGGTCAGCTCTGGAAACACCATATATTTT.

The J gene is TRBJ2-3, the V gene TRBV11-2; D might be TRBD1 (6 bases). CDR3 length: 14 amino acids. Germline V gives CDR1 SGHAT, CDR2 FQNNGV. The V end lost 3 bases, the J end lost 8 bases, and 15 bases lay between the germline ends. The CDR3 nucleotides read TGTGCCAGCAGCTTCGACAGGCCGCCGGGTACGCAGTATTTT. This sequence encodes CASSFDRPPGTQYF.

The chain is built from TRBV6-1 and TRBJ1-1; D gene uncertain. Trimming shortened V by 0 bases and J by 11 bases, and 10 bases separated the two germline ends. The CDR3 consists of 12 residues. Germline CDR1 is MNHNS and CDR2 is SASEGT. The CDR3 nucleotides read TGTGCCAGCAGTGAAGCGGGAGGAAGGGCTTTCTTT. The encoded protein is CASSEAGGRAFF.

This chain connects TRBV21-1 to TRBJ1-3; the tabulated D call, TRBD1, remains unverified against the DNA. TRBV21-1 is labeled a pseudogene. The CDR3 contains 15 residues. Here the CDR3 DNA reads TGTGCCAGCAGCAAAGAACAGGGGAGGTTTAACACCATATATTTT. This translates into CASSKEQGRFNTIYF.

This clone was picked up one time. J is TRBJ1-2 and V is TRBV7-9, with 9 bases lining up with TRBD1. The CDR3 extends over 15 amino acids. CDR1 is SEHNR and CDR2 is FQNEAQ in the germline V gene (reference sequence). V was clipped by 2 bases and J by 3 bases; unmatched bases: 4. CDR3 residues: CASSLWDRDDYGYTF. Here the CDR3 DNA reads TGTGCCAGCAGCTTATGGGACAGGGATGACTATGGCTACACCTTC.

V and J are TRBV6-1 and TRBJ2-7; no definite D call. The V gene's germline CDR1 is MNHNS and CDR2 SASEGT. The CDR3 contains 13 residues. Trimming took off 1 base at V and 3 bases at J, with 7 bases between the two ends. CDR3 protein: CASSEGTFYEQYF. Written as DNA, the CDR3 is TGTGCCAGCAGTGAAGGCACTTTCTACGAGCAGTACTTC.

The CDR3 sequence: CASSPGRDSNYEKLFF. CDR3 coding DNA: TGTGCCAGCAGCCCGGGTCGGGACAGCAACTATGAAAAACTGTTTTTT. This chain connects TRBV7-8 to TRBJ1-4, with TRBD1 identical over 7 bases. Unmatched junction bases numbered 12, after V lost 5 bases and J lost 6 bases. CDR1 SGHVS and CDR2 FQNEAQ come from the germline V gene. This CDR3 spans 16 amino acids.

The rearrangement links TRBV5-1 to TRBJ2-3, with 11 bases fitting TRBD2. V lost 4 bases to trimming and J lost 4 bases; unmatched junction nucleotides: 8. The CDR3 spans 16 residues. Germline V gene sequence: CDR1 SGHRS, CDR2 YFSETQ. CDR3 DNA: TGCGCCAGCAGCCAAACTAGCGGGAGTCGCCCAGATACGCAGTATTTT. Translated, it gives CASSQTSGSRPDTQYF.

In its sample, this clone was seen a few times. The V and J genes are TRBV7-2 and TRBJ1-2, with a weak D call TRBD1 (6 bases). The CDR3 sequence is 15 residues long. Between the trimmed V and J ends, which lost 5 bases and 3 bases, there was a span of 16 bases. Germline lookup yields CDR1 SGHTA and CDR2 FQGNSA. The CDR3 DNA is TGTGCCAGCAGCCTAGGGGGTCTCAGGGACTATGGCTACACCTTC. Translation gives CASSLGGLRDYGYTF.

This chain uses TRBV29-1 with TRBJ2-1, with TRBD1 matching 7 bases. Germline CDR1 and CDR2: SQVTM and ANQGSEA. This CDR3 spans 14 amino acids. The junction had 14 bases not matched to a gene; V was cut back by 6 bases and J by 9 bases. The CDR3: CSVPEGAKDGEQFF. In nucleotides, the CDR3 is TGCAGCGTCCCAGAGGGGGCGAAAGATGGTGAGCAGTTCTTC.

As DNA, the CDR3 is TGTGCCAGCAGTTTAAGCGGGACCCAGTACTTC. It translates to CASSLSGTQYF. This rearrangement joins TRBV27 to TRBJ2-5; D might be TRBD2 (5 bases). The CDR3 spans 11 residues. Germline CDR1 and CDR2: MNHEY and SMNVEV (reference sequence). V was pared by 2 bases and J by 7 bases, with 5 bases between.

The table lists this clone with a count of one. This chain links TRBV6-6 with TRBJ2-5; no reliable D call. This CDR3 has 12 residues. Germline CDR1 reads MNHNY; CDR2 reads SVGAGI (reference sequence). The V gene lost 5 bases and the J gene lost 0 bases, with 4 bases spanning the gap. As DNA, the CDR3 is TGTGCCAGCAGTCCCTACCAAGAGACCCAGTACTTC. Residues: CASSPYQETQYF.

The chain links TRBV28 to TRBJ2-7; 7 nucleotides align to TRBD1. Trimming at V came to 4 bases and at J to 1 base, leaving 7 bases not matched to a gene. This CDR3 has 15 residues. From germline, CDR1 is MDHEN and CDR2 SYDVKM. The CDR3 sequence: CASSSRDRPSYEQYF. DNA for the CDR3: TGTGCCAGCAGTTCCCGGGACAGACCGTCCTACGAGCAGTACTTC. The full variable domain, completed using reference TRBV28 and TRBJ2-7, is DVKVTQSSRYLVKRTGEKVFLECVQDMDHENMFWYRQDPGLGLRLIYFSYDVKMKEKGDIPEGYSVSREKKERFSLILESASTNQTSMYLCASSSRDRPSYEQYFGPGTRLTVT.

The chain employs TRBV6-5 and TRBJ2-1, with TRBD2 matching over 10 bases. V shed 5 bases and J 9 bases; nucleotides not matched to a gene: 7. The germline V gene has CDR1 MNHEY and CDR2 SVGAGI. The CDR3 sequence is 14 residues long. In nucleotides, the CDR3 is TGTGCCAGCAGTCCTAGCGGGAGAATGGGTGAGCAGTTCTTC. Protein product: CASSPSGRMGEQFF.

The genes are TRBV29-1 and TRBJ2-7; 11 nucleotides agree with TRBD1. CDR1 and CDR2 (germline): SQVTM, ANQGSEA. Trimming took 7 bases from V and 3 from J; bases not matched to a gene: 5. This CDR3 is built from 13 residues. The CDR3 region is CSGGTGGRYEQYF. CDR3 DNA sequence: TGCAGCGGTGGGACAGGGGGTCGCTACGAGCAGTACTTC.

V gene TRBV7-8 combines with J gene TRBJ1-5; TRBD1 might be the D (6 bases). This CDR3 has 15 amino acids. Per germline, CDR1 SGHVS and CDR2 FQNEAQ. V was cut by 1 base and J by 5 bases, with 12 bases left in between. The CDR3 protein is CASSLVQGRDQPQHF. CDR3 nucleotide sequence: TGTGCCAGCAGCTTAGTACAGGGTAGGGATCAGCCCCAGCATTTT. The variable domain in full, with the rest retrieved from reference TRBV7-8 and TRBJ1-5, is GAGVSQSPRYKVAKRGQDVALRCDPISGHVSLFWYQQALGQGPEFLTYFQNEAQLDKSGLPSDRFFAERPEGSVSTLKIQRTQQEDSAVYLCASSLVQGRDQPQHFGDGTRLSIL.